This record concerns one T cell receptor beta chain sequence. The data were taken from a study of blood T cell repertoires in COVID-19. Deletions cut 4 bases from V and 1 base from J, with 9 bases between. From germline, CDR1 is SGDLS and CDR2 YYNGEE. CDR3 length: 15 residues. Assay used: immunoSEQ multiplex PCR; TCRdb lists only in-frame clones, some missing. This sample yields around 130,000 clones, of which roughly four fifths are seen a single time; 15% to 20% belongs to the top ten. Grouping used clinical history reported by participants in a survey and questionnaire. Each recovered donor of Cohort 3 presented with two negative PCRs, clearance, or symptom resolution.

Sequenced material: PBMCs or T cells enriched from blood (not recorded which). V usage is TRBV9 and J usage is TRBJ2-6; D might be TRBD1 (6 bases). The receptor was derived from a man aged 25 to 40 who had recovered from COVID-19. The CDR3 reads CASSSRGSGANVLTF. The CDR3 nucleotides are TGTGCCAGCAGCTCCAGGGGATCTGGGGCCAACGTCCTGACTTTC.